The 6 T cell receptor beta chains given below trace back to one sample, sequenced in a study of cytomegalovirus exposure and HLA in healthy donors (dated by TCRdb to 2016 to 2017). Library generation was performed with the immunoSEQ multiplex PCR assay. The multiplex PCR relied on a mix of 60 forward primers for TCR Vbeta segments and 13 reverse primers for TCR Jbeta segments. The clones in this table, taken by TCRdb from immuneACCESS, are in-frame only. Not every clone is retained; where verified, under half of the shortfall comes from an unresolved V gene, and the cause of the rest is unknown. In all, the sample holds around 280,000 clones, and 70% to 90% of those were seen once. The ten largest clones take up approximately 2.4% of the sample. The sequenced sample consisted of PBMCs. The receptors originated from a woman aged 18-29 years in good health and CMV-seronegative.

This clone was observed a single time. The genes are TRBV5-6 and TRBJ1-2, with a possible D match to TRBD1 (6 bases). CDR1 and CDR2 (germline): SGHDT, YYEEEE. Trimming removed 7 bases from V and 13 bases from J, with 17 bases in between. The CDR3 length is 11 residues. CDR3 coding DNA: TGTGCCAGCGGGGGCCCGGTCGTTCGCACCTTC. The encoded protein is CASGGPVVRTF.

This sequence joins TRBV5-1 and TRBJ2-1; possibly TRBD2 for D (6 bases). Germline CDR1 is SGHRS and CDR2 is YFSETQ. Trimming shortened V by 3 bases and J by 2 bases, and 27 bases separated the two germline ends. The CDR3 sequence is 20 residues long. The CDR3 loop is CASSSEGRLDWTTAYNEQFF. In DNA, the CDR3 is TGCGCCAGCAGCTCTGAGGGTCGACTCGACTGGACTACCGCCTACAATGAGCAGTTCTTC.

The rearrangement joins TRBV9 to TRBJ2-7; unclear D gene. V shed 0 bases and J shed 4 bases, with 8 bases lying between them. The CDR3 has 13 residues. Germline V lookup: CDR1 SGDLS, CDR2 YYNGEE. The CDR3 here is CASSVGVGYEQYF. CDR3 DNA sequence: TGTGCCAGCAGCGTAGGGGTCGGGTACGAGCAGTACTTC.

The chain combines TRBV13 with TRBJ2-3; 7 bases fit TRBD2. Germline V gene data show CDR1 as PRHDT and CDR2 as FYEKMQ (reference sequence). The V and J ends lost 4 bases and 2 bases, in that order; junction bases with no gene match: 18. The CDR3 runs 19 residues. The CDR3 here is CASSSHQGGLADYTDTQYF. The CDR3 nucleotides are TGTGCCAGCAGCTCCCATCAGGGAGGGCTAGCGGACTACACAGATACGCAGTATTTT.

The J gene is TRBJ2-7, the V gene TRBV5-1; maybe TRBD1 (6 bases). Germline V gene lookup returns CDR1 SGHRS and CDR2 YFSETQ. CDR3 length: 14 amino acids. V lost 3 bases and J lost 1, with 11 bases in between. The chain's CDR3 is CASSSRQDSYEQYF. The CDR3 DNA sequence: TGCGCCAGCAGCTCCCGACAGGATTCCTACGAGCAGTACTTC. The full variable domain, completed using reference TRBV5-1 and TRBJ2-7, is KAGVTQTPRYLIKTRGQQVTLSCSPISGHRSVSWYQQTPGQGLQFLFEYFSETQRNKGNFPGRFSGRQFSNSRSEMNVSTLELGDSALYLCASSSRQDSYEQYFGPGTRLTVT.

The chain combines TRBV7-9 with TRBJ2-5, with D perhaps TRBD1 (5 bases). The CDR3 runs to 14 residues. Trimming removed 8 bases from V and 5 bases from J, with 18 bases in between. The germline CDR1 and CDR2 sequences are SEHNR and FQNEAQ (reference sequence). CDR3 residues: CASAKQGSRETQYF. CDR3 DNA sequence: TGTGCCAGCGCCAAGCAGGGTTCACGGGAGACCCAGTACTTC.